In its sample, the clone carrying this T cell receptor beta chain was seen a few times. Antigen unknown. This entry comes from a study of cytomegalovirus exposure and HLA in healthy donors. Notes on the study in general: The authors listed around 150 TCR beta chains as cytomegalovirus-associated.

The primer mix had 60 Vbeta and 13 Jbeta primers. Produced via immunoSEQ multiplex PCR; TCRdb's table is partial and in-frame only. The data contain roughly 160,000 clones, 70% to 90% of them singletons. The origin of this receptor is a male donor in good health and CMV-seronegative. Sequenced sample: PBMCs.

The CDR3 protein is CASSLRDSLNTEAFF. In DNA, the CDR3 is TGTGCCAGCAGCTTAAGGGACAGTTTGAACACTGAAGCTTTCTTT. The chain is built from TRBV27 and TRBJ1-1, with 7 bases identical to TRBD1. There are 15 residues in the CDR3. Germline-derived CDR1 and CDR2 are MNHEY and SMNVEV (reference sequence). V lost 6 bases and J lost 0; bases outside the gene matches: 7.